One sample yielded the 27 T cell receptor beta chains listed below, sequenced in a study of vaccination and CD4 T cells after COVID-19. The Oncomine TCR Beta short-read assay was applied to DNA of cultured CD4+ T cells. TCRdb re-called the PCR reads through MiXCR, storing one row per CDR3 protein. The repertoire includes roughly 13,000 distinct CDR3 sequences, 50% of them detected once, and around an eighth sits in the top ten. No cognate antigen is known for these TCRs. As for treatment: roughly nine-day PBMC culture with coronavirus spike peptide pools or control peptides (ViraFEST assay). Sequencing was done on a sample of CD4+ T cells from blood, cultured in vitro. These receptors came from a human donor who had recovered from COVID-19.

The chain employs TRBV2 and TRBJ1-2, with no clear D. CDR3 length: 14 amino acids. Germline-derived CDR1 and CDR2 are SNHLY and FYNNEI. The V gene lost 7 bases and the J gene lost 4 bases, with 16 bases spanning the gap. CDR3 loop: CASTILGSGYGYTF. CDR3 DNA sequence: TGTGCCAGCACGATACTAGGTTCCGGCTATGGCTACACCTTC. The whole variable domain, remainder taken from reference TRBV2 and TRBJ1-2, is EPEVTQTPSHQVTQMGQEVILRCVPISNHLYFYWYRQILGQKVEFLVSFYNNEISEKSEIFDDQFSVERPDGSNFTLKIRSTKLEDSAMYFCASTILGSGYGYTFGSGTRLTVV.

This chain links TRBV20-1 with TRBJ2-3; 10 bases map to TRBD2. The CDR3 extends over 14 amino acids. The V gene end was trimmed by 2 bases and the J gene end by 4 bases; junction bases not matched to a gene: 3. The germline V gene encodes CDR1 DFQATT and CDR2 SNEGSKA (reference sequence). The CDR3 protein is CSARSSGGADTQYF. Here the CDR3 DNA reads TGCAGTGCTAGAAGCAGCGGGGGGGCAGATACGCAGTATTTT.

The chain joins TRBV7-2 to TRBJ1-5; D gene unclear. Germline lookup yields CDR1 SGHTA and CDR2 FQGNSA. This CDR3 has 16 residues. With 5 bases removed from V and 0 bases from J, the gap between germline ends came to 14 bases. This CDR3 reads CASSLTGVASNQPQHF. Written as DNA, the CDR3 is TGTGCCAGCAGCCTCACGGGCGTAGCTAGCAATCAGCCCCAGCATTTT.

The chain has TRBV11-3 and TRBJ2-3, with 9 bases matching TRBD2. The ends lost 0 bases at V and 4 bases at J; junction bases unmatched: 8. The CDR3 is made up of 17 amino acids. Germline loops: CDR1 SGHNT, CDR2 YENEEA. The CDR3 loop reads CASSLEGIAGESDTQYF. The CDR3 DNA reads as TGTGCCAGCAGCTTAGAAGGGATAGCGGGGGAATCAGATACGCAGTATTTT.

The CDR3 DNA follows: TGTGCCAGCAGTTCTCCGGGGGTTCGGACTGAAGCTTTCTTT. It yields the protein CASSSPGVRTEAFF. The chain is built from TRBV6-5 and TRBJ1-1; TRBD1 might be the D (5 bases). The germline gives CDR1 MNHEY, CDR2 SVGAGI. The V and J ends lost 4 bases and 5 bases respectively, with 14 bases between them. The CDR3 loop spans 14 amino acids.

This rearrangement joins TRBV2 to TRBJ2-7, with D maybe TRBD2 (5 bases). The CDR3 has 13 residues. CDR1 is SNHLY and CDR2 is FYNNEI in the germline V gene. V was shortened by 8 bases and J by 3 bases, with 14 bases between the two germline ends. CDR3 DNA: TGTGCCAGCGGCCGTGGAGGATACTACGAGCAGTACTTC. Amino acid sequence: CASGRGGYYEQYF.

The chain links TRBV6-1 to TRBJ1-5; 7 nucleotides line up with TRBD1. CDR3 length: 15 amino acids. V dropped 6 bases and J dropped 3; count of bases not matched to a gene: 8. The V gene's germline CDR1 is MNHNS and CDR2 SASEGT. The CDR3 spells CASRKGDRHNQPQHF. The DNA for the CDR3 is TGTGCCAGCAGAAAAGGGGACAGACACAATCAGCCCCAGCATTTT.

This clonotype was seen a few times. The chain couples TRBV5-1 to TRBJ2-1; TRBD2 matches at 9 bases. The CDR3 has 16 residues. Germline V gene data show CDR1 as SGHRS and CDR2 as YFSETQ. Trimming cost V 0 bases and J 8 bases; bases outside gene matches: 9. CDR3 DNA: TGCGCCAGCAGCTTGGGTGGCGGGGGGGCCCGCGATGAGCAGTTCTTC. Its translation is CASSLGGGGARDEQFF. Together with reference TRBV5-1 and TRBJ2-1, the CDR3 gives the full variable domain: KAGVTQTPRYLIKTRGQQVTLSCSPISGHRSVSWYQQTPGQGLQFLFEYFSETQRNKGNFPGRFSGRQFSNSRSEMNVSTLELGDSALYLCASSLGGGGARDEQFFGPGTRLTVL.

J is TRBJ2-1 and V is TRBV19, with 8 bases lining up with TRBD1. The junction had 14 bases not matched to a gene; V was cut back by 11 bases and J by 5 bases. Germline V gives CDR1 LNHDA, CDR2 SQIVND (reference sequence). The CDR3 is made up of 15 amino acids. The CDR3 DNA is TGTGCCGGCCGTCCCCCAGGGGGCGCCCACAATGAGCAGTTCTTC. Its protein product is CAGRPPGGAHNEQFF.

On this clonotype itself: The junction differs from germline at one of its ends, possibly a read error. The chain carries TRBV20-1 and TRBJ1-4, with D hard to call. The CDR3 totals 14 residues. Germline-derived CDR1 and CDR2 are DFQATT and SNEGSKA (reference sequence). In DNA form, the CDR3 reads TGCAGTGCTAGACAACATAATTGGGATGAGAAACTGTTTTTT. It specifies CSARQHNWDEKLFF.

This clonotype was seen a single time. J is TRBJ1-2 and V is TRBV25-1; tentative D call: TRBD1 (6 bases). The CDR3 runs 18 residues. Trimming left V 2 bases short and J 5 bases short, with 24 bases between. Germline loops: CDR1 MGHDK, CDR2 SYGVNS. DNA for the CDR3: TGTGCCAGCAGTGAAACGGCCGGGGGGCGCCGCAACACGTATGGCTACACCTTC. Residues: CASSETAGGRRNTYGYTF.

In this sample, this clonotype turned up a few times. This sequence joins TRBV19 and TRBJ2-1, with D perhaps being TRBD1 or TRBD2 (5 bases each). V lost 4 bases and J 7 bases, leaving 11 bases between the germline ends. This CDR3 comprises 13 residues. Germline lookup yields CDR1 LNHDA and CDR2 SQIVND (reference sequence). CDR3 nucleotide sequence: TGTGCCAGTAGTAAACTGGGGGTGAATGAGCAGTTCTTC. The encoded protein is CASSKLGVNEQFF.

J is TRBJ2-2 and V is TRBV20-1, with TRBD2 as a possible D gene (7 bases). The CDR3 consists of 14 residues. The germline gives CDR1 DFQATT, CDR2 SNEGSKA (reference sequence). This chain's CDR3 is CSAIDGGAGGELFF. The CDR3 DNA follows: TGCAGCGCCATAGATGGGGGGGCTGGCGGGGAGCTGTTTTTT.

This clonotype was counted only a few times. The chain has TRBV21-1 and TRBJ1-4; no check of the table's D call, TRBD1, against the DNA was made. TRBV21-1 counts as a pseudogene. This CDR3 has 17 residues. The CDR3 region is CASSKVWDRGYNEKLFF. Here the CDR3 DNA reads TGTGCCAGCAGCAAGGTCTGGGACAGGGGGTATAATGAAAAACTGTTTTTT.

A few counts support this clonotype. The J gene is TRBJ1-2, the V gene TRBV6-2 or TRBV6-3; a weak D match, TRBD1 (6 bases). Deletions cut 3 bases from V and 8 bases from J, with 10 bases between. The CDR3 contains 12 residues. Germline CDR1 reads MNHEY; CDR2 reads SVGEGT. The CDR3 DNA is TGTGCCAGCAGTTATCAGGGGACGGGCTACACCTTC. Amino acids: CASSYQGTGYTF.

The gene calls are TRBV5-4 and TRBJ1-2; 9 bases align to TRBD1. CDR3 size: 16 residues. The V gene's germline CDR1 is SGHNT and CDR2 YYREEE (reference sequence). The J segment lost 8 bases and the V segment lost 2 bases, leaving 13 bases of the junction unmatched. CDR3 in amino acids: CASSFSTPQTGGGYTF. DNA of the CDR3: TGTGCCAGCAGCTTTAGTACGCCCCAGACAGGGGGAGGCTACACCTTC.

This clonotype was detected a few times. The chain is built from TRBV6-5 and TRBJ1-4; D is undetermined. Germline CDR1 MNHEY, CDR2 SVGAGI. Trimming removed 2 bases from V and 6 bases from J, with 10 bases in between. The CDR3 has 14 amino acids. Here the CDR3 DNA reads TGTGCCAGCAGTTACGAGGTGGCGGATGAAAAACTGTTTTTT. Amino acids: CASSYEVADEKLFF.

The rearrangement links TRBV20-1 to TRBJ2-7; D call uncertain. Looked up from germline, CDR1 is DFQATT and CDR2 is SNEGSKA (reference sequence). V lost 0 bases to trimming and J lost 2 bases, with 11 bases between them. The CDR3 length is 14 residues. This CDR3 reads CSARDLYPPYEQYF. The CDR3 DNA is TGCAGTGCTAGAGATTTGTATCCACCCTACGAGCAGTACTTC.

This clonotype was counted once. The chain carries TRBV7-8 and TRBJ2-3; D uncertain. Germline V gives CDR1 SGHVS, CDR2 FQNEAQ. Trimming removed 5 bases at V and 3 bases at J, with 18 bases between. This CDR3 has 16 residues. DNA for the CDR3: TGTGCCAGCAGCCGACGTCGCTGGGTCGGGACAGATACGCAGTATTTT. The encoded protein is CASSRRRWVGTDTQYF.

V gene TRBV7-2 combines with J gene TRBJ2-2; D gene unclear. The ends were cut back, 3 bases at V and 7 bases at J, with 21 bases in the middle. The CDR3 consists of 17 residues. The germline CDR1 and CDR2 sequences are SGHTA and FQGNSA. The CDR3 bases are TGTGCCAGCAGCTTTAGGCGGTCCCAAATAGCCAGCGGGGAGCTGTTTTTT. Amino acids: CASSFRRSQIASGELFF.

CDR3 DNA sequence: TGTGCCAGCAGTCCAATAACGTCAGGGTTCGGCACTGAAGCTTTCTTT. Translation gives CASSPITSGFGTEAFF. The V and J genes are TRBV28 and TRBJ1-1; perhaps TRBD1 as D (5 bases). The CDR3 loop spans 16 amino acids. V dropped 5 bases and J dropped 4 bases, with 20 bases sitting between them. Germline loops: CDR1 MDHEN, CDR2 SYDVKM.

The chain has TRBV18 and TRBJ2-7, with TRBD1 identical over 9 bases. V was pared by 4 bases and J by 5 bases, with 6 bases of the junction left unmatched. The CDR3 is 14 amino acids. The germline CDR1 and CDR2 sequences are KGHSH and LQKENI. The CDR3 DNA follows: TGTGCCAGCTCACTACAGGGGGCGGGGAACGAGCAGTACTTC. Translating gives CASSLQGAGNEQYF.

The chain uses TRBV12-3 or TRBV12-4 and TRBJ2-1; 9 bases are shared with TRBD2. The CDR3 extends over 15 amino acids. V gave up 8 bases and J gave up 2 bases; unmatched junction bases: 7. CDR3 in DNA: TGTGCCAGCTGTGGCGGGGGGGCCACCTACAATGAGCAGTTCTTC. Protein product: CASCGGGATYNEQFF.

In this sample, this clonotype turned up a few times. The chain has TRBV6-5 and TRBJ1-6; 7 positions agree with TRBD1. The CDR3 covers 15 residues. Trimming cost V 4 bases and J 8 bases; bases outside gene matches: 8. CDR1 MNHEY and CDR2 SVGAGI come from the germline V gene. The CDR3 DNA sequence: TGTGCCAGCAGTTTTGACAGGGTTCTATATTCACCCCTCCACTTT. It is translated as CASSFDRVLYSPLHF.

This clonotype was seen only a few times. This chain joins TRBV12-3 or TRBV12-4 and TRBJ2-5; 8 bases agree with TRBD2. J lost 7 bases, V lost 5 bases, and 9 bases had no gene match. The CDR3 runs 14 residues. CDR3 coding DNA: TGTGCCAGCAGTGGGACTAGGATTGGGGGGACCCAGTACTTC. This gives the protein CASSGTRIGGTQYF.

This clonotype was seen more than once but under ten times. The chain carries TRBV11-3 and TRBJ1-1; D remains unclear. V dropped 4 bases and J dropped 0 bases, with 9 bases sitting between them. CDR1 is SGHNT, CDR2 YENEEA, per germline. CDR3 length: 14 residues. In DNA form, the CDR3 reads TGTGCCAGCAGCTCTCGTACGCTGAACACTGAAGCTTTCTTT. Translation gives CASSSRTLNTEAFF.

Here the CDR3 reads CASSLLGDYGYTF. Written as DNA, the CDR3 is TGTGCCAGCAGTTTGTTGGGTGACTATGGCTACACCTTC. This rearrangement joins TRBV12-3 or TRBV12-4 to TRBJ1-2, with D hard to call. V lost 3 bases and J 3 bases, leaving 8 bases between the germline ends. The CDR3 covers 13 residues.